Listed here is a single T cell receptor beta chain. These data are taken from a study of blood T cell repertoires in COVID-19. Study-wide context: From T cells, B-cell-depleted T cells, or PBMCs came the material, which was cDNA or gDNA.

Per the germline V gene, CDR1 is MGHDK and CDR2 is SYGVNS. CDR3 length: 17 amino acids. The V end lost 1 base, the J end lost 2 bases, and 17 bases lay between the germline ends. In the study's own analysis: Reference gene primer amplification yielded estimated nucleated cell counts. Sequenced by immunoSEQ multiplex PCR; TCRdb stores in-frame clones only, minus some. V and J calls and clone size are those listed in that table; D and trimming were worked out from the DNA. Of 300,000 to 400,000 clones in the sample, roughly 86% were seen once. The V call is TRBV25-1, the J call TRBJ1-2; a possible D gene is TRBD1 (6 bases). This TCR derives from a man aged 25 to 45 with COVID-19, enrolled during active disease. Material: peripheral blood. The CDR3 DNA is TGTGCCAGCAGTGAATCTGGACAGTTGGGGGCAAACTATGGCTACACCTTC. Protein product: CASSESGQLGANYGYTF.